This TCR beta chain was captured by sequencing in a study of cytomegalovirus exposure and HLA in healthy donors (dated 2017 in TCRdb). A note on the overall study: An earlier analysis of approximately 600 of the donors reported approximately 270 Gb of sequence data and approximately 110 million unique TCR beta sequences from about 200 million T cells. Around 320 gigabases of sequencing data and approximately 85 million unique TCR sequences were included in an early release covering over 600 HLA-typed donors. The genetic ancestry cluster associated with self-reported Caucasian donors included 81% of the roughly 400 genotyped donors. The study aimed to test whether signatures of past pathogen exposure could be identified by cataloging public T cell receptors. The study profiled the T cell repertoires of fewer than 850 subjects by immunosequencing and related them to cytomegalovirus serostatus. Besides the first cohort of 666 subjects, a separate validation cohort made up of over a hundred different subjects was used. The study combined high-throughput TCR immunosequencing, statistical association of individual TCRs with disease status, and machine learning to predict cytomegalovirus infection status. To study patterns of TCR occurrence, a later analysis re-analyzed previously published TCR beta repertoires from 666 donors and added high-resolution HLA genotyping. Rather than using new phenotypic data, the later analysis identified candidate immune exposures from TCR beta sequences and from how often those sequences occurred across donors. In an earlier analysis of a few hundred of the donors, high-throughput TCR beta sequencing was used to judge whether each TCR beta V gene segment behaved as functional or pseudogenic. Donor age, sex, ethnicity and CMV serostatus were compiled alongside the repertoire data. In a later genetic analysis, genome-wide SNP genotypes for about 55% of the 666 donors were used, and that subset was treated as a discovery cohort. All discovery cohort repertoires had been generated using a single sequencing platform. HLA typing included class I and class II loci at four-digit resolution. The number of typed donors differed by locus: roughly 629-640 for A, B, C, DRB1 and DQB1; 500 to 550 for DQA1; 606 for DPA1; and approximately 450 for DPB1. Roughly five DR-DQ haplotypes were handled as single units for association and clustering because linkage in the cohort was strong. On average, over 200,000 unique TCR beta nucleotide sequences were sequenced per donor among about 400 genotyped donors of the cohort, with roughly 18% of those sequences being non-productive.

Between the V and J ends, shortened by 5 bases and 8 bases respectively, the junction contains 15 bases. According to the germline V gene, CDR1 reads SGHVS and CDR2 reads FQNEAQ. The CDR3, from cysteine to phenylalanine, totals 13 residues. Only the CDR3 DNA is retained, 39 bases long and in frame from the first base. Concerning this clone itself: The antigen this receptor binds is unknown. Base qualities were left out, and no much larger clone turns up one base away.

In total, 600 or so healthy bone marrow donors made up the cohort. All cohort members were sampled while nominally healthy, although unrecorded immune exposures were likely present. The donor tested CMV seropositive and was one of the 289 seropositive cohort members. Every donor gave a peripheral blood sample, and the peripheral blood mononuclear cells from that sample were used for TCR beta sequencing. The Qiagen DNeasy Blood Extraction Kit was used to extract genomic DNA from the blood cell samples. Libraries were made using the immunoSEQ multiplex PCR assay. For the multiplex PCR, a mixture combining 60 forward primers for TCR Vbeta segments and 13 reverse primers for TCR Jbeta segments was used. The CDR3 region of rearranged TCR beta genes was amplified from genomic DNA with a multiplex PCR assay. The Illumina HiSeq System was used to sequence the amplified TCR beta libraries as 87-base-pair reads. Under the source paper's analysis protocol: In a later analysis, approximately 74 million unique TCR beta chains were counted across the roughly 700 repertoires, and about 10 million of these chains were shared by at least two donors. A nearest-neighbor algorithm error-corrected the raw reads and collapsed the reads into unique sequences, merging closely related sequences to remove PCR and sequencing errors. CDR3 sequences were aligned to IMGT reference sequences to assign V, D and J gene segments. For a sequence to be retained, a match of at least six nucleotides to both a V gene segment and a J gene segment was required. A rearrangement counted as productive if the CDR3 had no stop codons and remained in frame with V and J, and every other rearrangement counted as non-productive. CDR3 was defined according to IMGT convention as the region running from the second conserved V-encoded cysteine to the conserved J-encoded phenylalanine. The earlier analysis of 450 to 750 of the donors excluded any sequence lacking an unambiguous match to a single V gene segment. In an earlier analysis of approximately 590 of the donors, V segments were called functional above 56.7% productive rearrangements and were called segregating when the between-donor standard deviation exceeded 5%. To diagnose cytomegalovirus status from the catalog of TCR beta chain sequences, a statistical classification framework was built. V and J gene assignment, in a later analysis, came from comparing TCR nucleotide sequences with IMGT/GENE-DB human TR gene sequences. The TCRdist pipeline was used in a later analysis to assign CDR3 sequences and most-parsimonious VDJ recombination scenarios. In a later analysis, each TCR beta chain was defined by its CDR3 amino acid sequence together with its V-gene family, and reads without a unique V-gene family were excluded. To address suspected cross-contamination and a sequencing artifact, a later analysis removed over 500 highly shared, low-generation-probability nucleotide sequences. In a later analysis, a clonal expansion index for each public chain was calculated from normalized within-repertoire ranks of inferred template counts. In a later analysis, generation probabilities were computed with a VDJ recombination model fitted to out-of-frame rearrangements, and the resulting probabilities were checked against IGoR. Hypergeometric tests were used in a later analysis to score TCR-TCR, TCR-HLA and TCR-CMV co-occurrence, with a repertoire-size bias correction applied to the TCR pairs. A later analysis estimated false discovery rates by permuting HLA or CMV assignments 20 times. A later analysis grouped co-occurring TCRs with DBSCAN, adding TCRdist sequence similarity when clustering within HLA-allele-positive subsets. Repertoires with fewer than 30,000 or more than 120,000 public chains were left out of co-occurrence clustering, as were five repertoires with anomalous nucleotide sharing. TCRdb retrieved this table from immuneACCESS and kept in-frame rearrangements only. Not all clones are present; in checked studies, unresolved V genes account for under half, and no reason is known for the remainder. For V, J and clone size, that table is used; D and trimming come from the DNA. For this sample there are about 170,000 clones; over 70% appear just once. The ten most abundant clones make up about 3.4% of the sample.

Study-level results and caveats: At a false discovery rate of 0.05, a later analysis linked fewer than 20,000 TCR beta sequences to specific HLA alleles. Because HLA typing was unavailable for some donors at each locus, only the typed subset was used in association tests. In an earlier analysis of approximately 590 of the donors, most TCR beta V segments appeared in productive rearrangements about 87% or about 30% of the time, broadly matching IMGT annotations. A cluster of highly shared sequence variants was judged likely to be a technical artifact of the sequencing pipeline. Because counts were too low, 15 to 20 rarely observed V segments, including chromosome 9 orphons, were left out of the earlier analysis of several hundred of the donors. Most TCR sequences were seen in very few donors, while some public TCRs were found in many individuals. A further reported finding was that TCR beta sequences accurately predicted the HLA-A and HLA-B alleles for most subjects in the first cohort. In a later analysis, TCR association rates were found to vary across HLA loci, with the most associated TCRs seen for DRB1 alleles and the fewest for HLA-C alleles. The study gave a list of more than 150 TCR beta chains associated with cytomegalovirus. The authors suggested that the approach could potentially be extended to other disease states and immunological phenotypes. The cohort was sequenced for TCR beta chains only, and without alpha or paired-chain data the features that could be detected were limited. Most CMV-associated TCR beta chains appeared to be HLA-restricted in a later analysis, and the HLA associations seemed to be driven largely by CMV exposure. Some IMGT-functional V segments, including TRBV6-2 and TRBV6-3, could not be told apart with the 87-base-pair reads, so those segments were excluded. According to a later genetic analysis, donors in an Asian-associated ancestry cluster had fewer N-insertions in productive TCRs than the approximately 650-donor mean. In vitro tests confirmed that a few of the cytomegalovirus-associated TCR beta chains recognize cytomegalovirus antigens. Strong co-occurrence of HLA alleles, especially DR and DQ, made assigning TCR associations to individual alleles difficult. The only immune exposure information available for the cohort was CMV serostatus. Correlated functional status among segregating V segments might reflect linkage disequilibrium, but an unknown experimental factor could not be ruled out. The classifier was reported to diagnose cytomegalovirus status with high specificity and sensitivity in both the original cohort and the validation cohort. According to a later analysis, parvovirus B19, influenza, CMV and Epstein-Barr virus appeared linked to several top co-occurrence clusters. Compared with equally common non-associated chains, HLA-associated TCR beta chains in a later analysis were more clonally expanded and had lower generation probabilities. An association between a missense DCLRE1C variant and V-gene and J-gene trimming of TCR beta chains was found in a later genetic analysis and replicated in an independent cohort. Roughly uniform sequencing depth across donors was assumed in presence/absence analyses, although this assumption may not hold.

Recombination connected TRBV7-8 to TRBJ1-2, and the D gene may be TRBD1, 5 bases matching. This clonotype originated in a woman aged 45-60 years in good health and CMV-seropositive. The sequencing sample was made of PBMCs. The CDR3 here reads CASSNPDIGGYTF. The DNA sequence follows: TGTGCCAGCAGCAACCCGGACATAGGGGGCTACACCTTC.